These 32 T cell receptor beta chains originate from one sample sequenced in a study of T cell repertoires in cytomegalovirus infection. TCRdb re-called the reads through MiXCR, storing one row per CDR3 protein. The sample records more than 350,000 distinct CDR3 sequences, about a third being singletons. The sample was PBMCs. Receptors originate from a human donor in good health (CMV status not recorded). Some clones in this sample may be carry-over from other donors' samples.

This clonotype has a handful of counts. V gene TRBV6-2 or TRBV6-3 combines with J gene TRBJ2-7; D gene unclear. V gave up 3 bases and J gave up 0 bases, with 6 bases separating them. Germline CDR1 reads MNHEY; CDR2 reads SVGEGT. CDR3 length: 13 residues. CDR3 in amino acids: CASSYGHSYEQYF. DNA of the CDR3: TGTGCCAGCAGTTATGGCCACTCCTACGAGCAGTACTTC.

This clonotype was counted a few times. This chain connects TRBV4-1 to TRBJ2-7, with D hard to call. The length of the CDR3 is 13 residues. V lost 0 bases and J lost 0, with 3 bases in between. CDR1 MGHRA and CDR2 YSYEKL come from the germline V gene. CDR3 in DNA: TGCGCCAGCAGCCAAGAGTACTCCTACGAGCAGTACTTC. This encodes CASSQEYSYEQYF.

The rearrangement joins TRBV11-2 to TRBJ1-1; TRBD1 aligns across 7 bases. V lost 2 bases to trimming and J lost 4 bases; unmatched junction nucleotides: 7. Germline-derived CDR1 and CDR2 are SGHAT and FQNNGV. This CDR3 comprises 15 residues. CDR3 in DNA: TGTGCCAGCAGCTTACAGGGGGTACTTGGCACTGAAGCTTTCTTT. Amino acids: CASSLQGVLGTEAFF.

The rearrangement links TRBV15 to TRBJ1-4, with 9 bases matching TRBD1. J gave up 11 bases and V 5 bases, and 12 bases lay outside the gene matches. In germline, CDR1 is LNHNV, CDR2 YYDKDF (reference sequence). The CDR3 spans 15 residues. CDR3 nucleotide sequence: TGTGCCACCAGCTACGCCGGGACAGGGCGGTCTAAACTGTTTTTT. Its protein product is CATSYAGTGRSKLFF.

This clonotype was seen ten or more times. The rearrangement joins TRBV7-2 to TRBJ2-7; D not certain. The V gene's germline CDR1 is SGHTA and CDR2 FQGNSA. The V and J ends lost 1 base and 2 bases respectively, with 12 bases between them. The CDR3 runs to 15 residues. The chain's CDR3 is CASSLVASGPYEQYF. The CDR3 coding sequence is TGTGCCAGCAGCTTAGTGGCTAGTGGTCCCTACGAGCAGTACTTC.

The chain combines TRBV29-1 with TRBJ2-3, with 8 bases that match TRBD2. This CDR3 is built from 14 residues. Per the germline V gene, CDR1 is SQVTM and CDR2 is ANQGSEA. J lost 2 bases, V lost 4 bases, and 5 bases had no gene match. The CDR3 coding sequence is TGCAGCGTTGTCGGTAGCGGGGCCACAGATACGCAGTATTTT. Its protein is CSVVGSGATDTQYF.

The chain combines TRBV2 with TRBJ1-1; D is unresolved. This CDR3 has 13 amino acids. With 2 bases removed from V and 5 bases from J, the gap between germline ends came to 9 bases. Per germline, CDR1 SNHLY and CDR2 FYNNEI. This CDR3 is CASSERGGTEAFF. The CDR3 DNA sequence: TGTGCCAGCAGTGAACGAGGAGGTACTGAAGCTTTCTTT.

V and J are TRBV20-1 and TRBJ2-1; TRBD1 matches 7 bases. With V trimmed by 5 bases and J by 5 bases, 6 bases remained unmatched. Germline CDR1 and CDR2: DFQATT and SNEGSKA (reference sequence). This CDR3 has 13 amino acids. CDR3 nucleotides: TGCAGTGCTGAGACAGGGAACGACAATGAGCAGTTCTTC. Protein sequence: CSAETGNDNEQFF.

This clonotype was recorded at least ten times. The chain recombines TRBV11-2 with TRBJ2-7, with 8 bases identical to TRBD1. The CDR3 contains 14 residues. With V trimmed by 5 bases and J by 7 bases, 10 bases remained unmatched. CDR1 and CDR2 (germline): SGHAT, FQNNGV. CDR3 loop: CASSLGQGAWEQYF. Written as DNA, the CDR3 is TGTGCCAGCAGCCTCGGGCAGGGGGCCTGGGAGCAGTACTTC.

The chain is built from TRBV7-8 and TRBJ1-3; D gene ambiguous. V was pared by 6 bases and J by 0 bases, with 6 bases between. In germline, CDR1 is SGHVS, CDR2 FQNEAQ. This CDR3 has 13 amino acids. The CDR3 sequence is CASRHNSGNTIYF. The DNA of the CDR3 is TGTGCCAGCAGACACAACTCTGGAAACACCATATATTTT. Full variable domain (outside the CDR3, taken from reference TRBV7-8 and TRBJ1-3): GAGVSQSPRYKVAKRGQDVALRCDPISGHVSLFWYQQALGQGPEFLTYFQNEAQLDKSGLPSDRFFAERPEGSVSTLKIQRTQQEDSAVYLCASRHNSGNTIYFGEGSWLTVV.

The rearrangement links TRBV20-1 to TRBJ1-1; 9 positions match TRBD1. Trimming cost V 3 bases and J 4 bases; bases outside gene matches: 9. Germline V gene data show CDR1 as DFQATT and CDR2 as SNEGSKA (reference sequence). The length of the CDR3 is 15 residues. The CDR3 spells CSARTGTGYSTEAFF. The CDR3 DNA reads TGCAGTGCTAGGACCGGGACAGGGTATAGCACTGAAGCTTTCTTT.

The table lists this clonotype with a few counts. The gene calls are TRBV12-3 or TRBV12-4 and TRBJ1-5, with D unresolved. The V gene lost 6 bases and the J gene lost 2 bases, with 17 bases spanning the gap. The CDR3 is 16 residues long. As DNA, the CDR3 is TGTGCCAGCAGGTTTCTGGAGGCGGGTGGCAATCAGCCCCAGCATTTT. It codes for CASRFLEAGGNQPQHF.

The gene calls are TRBV11-3 and TRBJ1-2; D is unclear. Germline values: CDR1 SGHNT, CDR2 YENEEA. The CDR3 sequence is 13 residues long. Deletions cut 4 bases from V and 0 bases from J, with 6 bases between. The CDR3 loop is CASSSIANYGYTF. In nucleotides, the CDR3 is TGTGCCAGCAGCTCAATAGCTAACTATGGCTACACCTTC.

This clonotype was detected ten times or more. The chain recombines TRBV7-2 with TRBJ1-2, with D unresolved. The CDR3 has 15 residues. V lost 2 bases and J 8 bases, leaving 18 bases between the germline ends. Germline V gives CDR1 SGHTA, CDR2 FQGNSA. The CDR3: CASSLRSQQLWGYTF. DNA for the CDR3: TGTGCCAGCAGCTTAAGGTCACAGCAGCTATGGGGCTACACCTTC.

Only a few counts were recorded for this clonotype. The rearrangement uses TRBV15 and TRBJ1-5, with D unclear. The CDR3 loop spans 15 amino acids. Trimming removed 1 base from V and 3 bases from J, with 10 bases in between. Germline values: CDR1 LNHNV, CDR2 YYDKDF (reference sequence). The CDR3 here is CATSRGEQINQPQHF. CDR3 nucleotides: TGTGCCACCAGCAGAGGAGAACAGATCAATCAGCCCCAGCATTTT.

The chain joins TRBV12-3 or TRBV12-4 to TRBJ1-2; unclear D gene. V gave up 3 bases and J gave up 10 bases, with 15 bases separating them. The CDR3 has 13 amino acids. The DNA of the CDR3 is TGTGCCAGCAGTTTCGGGGAGCCTTTTGACTACACCTTC. Its translation: CASSFGEPFDYTF.

Points on this clonotype: One end of the junction does not line up with germline, which may come from a read error. The chain links TRBV6-8 to TRBJ1-5; D gene uncertain. The CDR3 runs 13 residues. CDR1 is MNHGY and CDR2 is SAAAGT in the germline V gene. Written as DNA, the CDR3 is TGTGCCAGCGGTCTTAAGGGTAATCAGCCCAAGCATTTT. It translates to CASGLKGNQPKHF.

This clonotype was seen at least ten times. The chain employs TRBV7-6 and TRBJ2-1, with 9 bases that match TRBD2. The CDR3 sequence is 15 residues long. The germline V gene encodes CDR1 SGHVS and CDR2 FNYEAQ. The ends lost 3 bases at V and 10 bases at J; junction bases unmatched: 10. The CDR3 sequence is CASSFEAGGPREQFF. The CDR3 DNA reads as TGTGCCAGCAGCTTCGAAGCGGGGGGCCCCAGGGAGCAGTTCTTC.

At least ten counts were recorded for this clonotype. V and J are TRBV7-9 and TRBJ2-1; no firm D call. Trimming cost V 3 bases and J 7 bases, with 1 base left between them. Germline CDR1 and CDR2: SEHNR and FQNEAQ (reference sequence). The CDR3 has 10 residues. CDR3 in amino acids: CASSFNEQFF. In DNA, the CDR3 is TGTGCCAGCAGCTTTAATGAGCAGTTCTTC.

This clonotype was seen repeatedly, ten times or more. V gene TRBV6-2 or TRBV6-3 combines with J gene TRBJ1-2; D is perhaps TRBD1 (6 bases). The CDR3 sequence is 13 residues long. With 6 bases removed from V and 7 bases from J, the gap between germline ends came to 15 bases. Germline V gene lookup returns CDR1 MNHEY and CDR2 SVGEGT. CDR3 sequence reads: CASSDDRMSGYTF. CDR3 coding DNA: TGTGCCAGCAGCGACGACAGGATGAGTGGCTACACCTTC.

This clonotype was seen a handful of times. The chain links TRBV6-6 to TRBJ2-2; perhaps TRBD2 as D (5 bases). Germline CDR1 is MNHNY and CDR2 is SVGAGI (reference sequence). The CDR3 has 17 amino acids. V gave up 0 bases and J gave up 0 bases, with 11 bases separating them. In nucleotides, the CDR3 is TGTGCCAGCAGTTACTCGATTAGGACTTCGAACACCGGGGAGCTGTTTTTT. As protein: CASSYSIRTSNTGELFF.

The V call is TRBV9, the J call TRBJ2-7; D is possibly TRBD1 (6 bases). The length of the CDR3 is 14 residues. The germline gives CDR1 SGDLS, CDR2 YYNGEE. V lost 3 bases and J 1 base, leaving 11 bases between the germline ends. CDR3 in amino acids: CASSEGTRSYEQYF. In DNA, the CDR3 is TGTGCCAGCAGCGAAGGGACAAGATCCTACGAGCAGTACTTC.

As to this clonotype: The final CDR3 position lacks the conserved phenylalanine or tryptophan, pointing to a likely read error. The chain couples TRBV7-6 to TRBJ2-3, with TRBD2 identical over 9 bases. Looked up from germline, CDR1 is SGHVS and CDR2 is FNYEAQ. CDR3 length equals 16 residues. The junction had 10 bases not matched to a gene; V was cut back by 5 bases and J by 4 bases. The CDR3 loop is CASSRGASGAADTQYL. The CDR3 coding sequence is TGTGCCAGCAGCCGAGGGGCTAGCGGGGCCGCAGATACGCAGTATTTG.

This chain links TRBV7-2 with TRBJ2-5, with 8 nucleotides matching TRBD2. The germline CDR1 and CDR2 sequences are SGHTA and FQGNSA. The CDR3 spans 16 residues. Germline trimming cut 2 bases from V and 1 base from J; bases unmatched to any gene: 6. The CDR3 DNA sequence: TGTGCCAGCAGCTTAAACGGGGGGGCCGTCCAAGAGACCCAGTACTTC. This codes for CASSLNGGAVQETQYF. Supplemented by reference TRBV7-2 and TRBJ2-5, the full variable domain reads GAGVSQSPSNKVTEKGKDVELRCDPISGHTALYWYRQSLGQGLEFLIYFQGNSAPDKSGLPSDRFSAERTGGSVSTLTIQRTQQEDSAVYLCASSLNGGAVQETQYFGPGTRLLVL.

This clonotype was observed a few times. This chain uses TRBV6-1 with TRBJ2-7, with D possibly TRBD2 on 6 matching bases. The germline V gene encodes CDR1 MNHNS and CDR2 SASEGT. Trimming took 5 bases from V and 2 from J, leaving 16 bases between them. CDR3 length equals 15 residues. The CDR3 spells CASSLDRRGAYEQYF. CDR3 nucleotides: TGTGCCAGCAGTTTAGACCGGAGGGGAGCCTACGAGCAGTACTTC.

The gene calls are TRBV2 and TRBJ2-1; 10 bases match TRBD2. V gave up 7 bases and J gave up 3 bases; unmatched junction bases: 9. CDR3 size: 16 residues. Germline values: CDR1 SNHLY, CDR2 FYNNEI. DNA for the CDR3: TGTGCCAGCAAACTAGGGACTAGCGTCTTCTACAATGAGCAGTTCTTC. It is translated as CASKLGTSVFYNEQFF.

The chain couples TRBV6-8 to TRBJ2-5; perhaps TRBD1 as D (6 bases). CDR1 and CDR2 from the germline V gene are MNHGY and SAAAGT. The CDR3 loop spans 14 amino acids. The ends were cut back, 4 bases at V and 2 bases at J, with 11 bases in the middle. The CDR3 region has the DNA TGTGCCAGCAGTTTCGGGACACTTCAAGAGACCCAGTACTTC. Residues: CASSFGTLQETQYF.

This clonotype has a count of ten or more. The rearrangement joins TRBV2 to TRBJ1-1, with D possibly being TRBD1 (6 bases). In germline, CDR1 is SNHLY, CDR2 FYNNEI. V gave up 2 bases and J gave up 1 base, with 8 bases separating them. This CDR3 has 14 amino acids. CDR3 residues: CASSEQGPNTEAFF. Here the CDR3 DNA reads TGTGCCAGCAGTGAACAGGGGCCGAACACTGAAGCTTTCTTT.

The rearrangement uses TRBV4-1 and TRBJ1-1; D uncertain. The V gene's germline CDR1 is MGHRA and CDR2 YSYEKL. This CDR3 has 16 amino acids. Trimming pared 0 bases from V and 1 base from J, leaving 12 bases between. The CDR3 protein is CASSQEWANRNTEAFF. The CDR3 DNA follows: TGCGCCAGCAGCCAAGAGTGGGCGAACAGGAACACTGAAGCTTTCTTT.

The sample holds a few counts of this clonotype. The rearrangement links TRBV4-2 to TRBJ1-1, with 7 nucleotides matching TRBD1. J was trimmed by 1 base and V by 0 bases; bases with no gene match: 11. The germline gives CDR1 LGHNA, CDR2 YNFKEQ. The CDR3 length is 18 residues. CDR3 bases: TGTGCCAGCAGCCAAGATTCCCGGACAGGATGGAGGAACACTGAAGCTTTCTTT. As protein: CASSQDSRTGWRNTEAFF.

This clonotype has a count of ten or more. V gene TRBV7-6 combines with J gene TRBJ1-6; weak D call: TRBD1 (5 bases). Trimming pared 3 bases from V and 0 bases from J, leaving 9 bases between. The CDR3 consists of 16 residues. The germline gives CDR1 SGHVS, CDR2 FNYEAQ. CDR3 amino acids: CASSLSGSSYNSPLHF. The CDR3 DNA sequence: TGTGCCAGCAGCTTGTCAGGGAGCTCCTATAATTCACCCCTCCACTTT.

The rearrangement joins TRBV5-6 to TRBJ2-1; D is uncertain. Trimming took off 0 bases at V and 0 bases at J, with 16 bases between the two ends. The V gene's germline CDR1 is SGHDT and CDR2 YYEEEE. The CDR3 contains 18 residues. Here the CDR3 DNA reads TGTGCCAGCAGCTTGGGCCCCCCGGCACTAAGCTCCTACAATGAGCAGTTCTTC. Its translation is CASSLGPPALSSYNEQFF.